This passage covers 15 T cell receptor beta chains from one sample sequenced in a study of T cells in Graves' hyperthyroidism and ophthalmopathy. RNA transcripts yielded amplified TCR beta CDR3 regions. When the TCR CDR3 underwent first-round RT-PCR, the HTBI primer set was used. TCRdb re-analysed the multiplex PCR reads in MiXCR, keeping a single row per CDR3 protein. This table holds roughly 570,000 distinct CDR3 sequences, around 45% found once. The sequenced material came from peripheral blood or thyroid tissue (not recorded which). All receptors come from an adult woman with Graves' disease, either hyperthyroidism or ophthalmopathy (not recorded which).

The rearrangement links TRBV10-3 to TRBJ2-5; 10 nucleotides match TRBD2. The CDR3 runs to 16 residues. Germline CDR1 is ENHRY and CDR2 is SYGVKD. J was trimmed by 4 bases and V by 4 bases; bases with no gene match: 9. The CDR3 spells CAISAGASGSPETQYF. The DNA for the CDR3 is TGTGCCATCAGTGCGGGAGCTAGCGGGAGTCCAGAGACCCAGTACTTC.

The gene calls are TRBV12-3 or TRBV12-4 and TRBJ2-2; D is undetermined. Trimming removed 3 bases at V and 6 bases at J, with 11 bases between. CDR3 length: 14 amino acids. This chain's CDR3 is CASSFNLYAGELFF. CDR3 sequence (DNA): TGTGCCAGCAGTTTTAATCTATACGCCGGGGAGCTGTTTTTT.

This clonotype was observed many times. The chain carries TRBV4-1 and TRBJ1-2; the D is unclear. The CDR3 has 13 residues. The germline gives CDR1 MGHRA, CDR2 YSYEKL. V lost 3 bases to trimming and J lost 6 bases, with 11 bases between them. CDR3 residues: CASSHATGDGYTF. The DNA of the CDR3 is TGCGCCAGCAGCCACGCGACCGGGGATGGCTACACCTTC.

This clonotype was recorded at least ten times. The CDR3 DNA reads TGTGCCAGCAGTGTTGTGGGGTCCCAAGAGACCCAGTACTTC. It is translated as CASSVVGSQETQYF. The chain couples TRBV7-2 to TRBJ2-5, with D uncertain. This CDR3 region has 14 residues. The germline gives CDR1 SGHTA, CDR2 FQGNSA. V was clipped by 6 bases and J by 1 base, with 12 bases between them.

This clonotype was observed a single time. V and J are TRBV6-5 and TRBJ2-2; TRBD2 is a possible D gene (5 bases). V gave up 6 bases and J gave up 0 bases, with 11 bases separating them. Germline V gene data show CDR1 as MNHEY and CDR2 as SVGAGI. This CDR3 has 15 residues. This CDR3 reads CASSRDIANTGELFF. In DNA, the CDR3 is TGTGCCAGCAGCCGGGATATCGCGAACACCGGGGAGCTGTTTTTT.

Regarding this clonotype: Germline and junction disagree at one end, which may indicate a read error. The chain recombines TRBV20-1 with TRBJ2-6; D gene unclear. Per the germline V gene, CDR1 is DFQATT and CDR2 is SNEGSKA (reference sequence). The CDR3 is 11 amino acids. The CDR3 sequence is CSAPGTNVLTF. DNA for the CDR3: TGCAGTGCTCCTGGGACCAACGTCCTGACTTTC.

This clonotype showed up many times. The CDR3 sequence: CANRPPGGETQYF. The CDR3, as DNA: TGTGCCAATAGACCTCCGGGAGGAGAGACCCAGTACTTC. The chain recombines TRBV19 with TRBJ2-5, with TRBD2 identical over 7 bases. The germline V gene has CDR1 LNHDA and CDR2 SQIVND (reference sequence). The CDR3 sequence is 13 residues long. Trimming removed 10 bases from V and 4 bases from J; junction bases left unmatched: 9.

The chain recombines TRBV7-9 with TRBJ1-2; D unresolved. The CDR3 covers 15 residues. The V gene lost 0 bases and the J gene lost 4 bases, with 12 bases spanning the gap. Germline CDR1 reads SEHNR; CDR2 reads FQNEAQ (reference sequence). CDR3 sequence: CASSLAGIGSYGYTF. The CDR3 nucleotides are TGTGCCAGCAGCTTAGCAGGGATCGGAAGCTATGGCTACACCTTC.

CDR3 amino acids: CASTKQGNTEAFF. The CDR3 DNA sequence: TGTGCCAGCACCAAACAGGGTAACACTGAAGCTTTCTTT. The chain carries TRBV12-3 or TRBV12-4 and TRBJ1-1; maybe TRBD1 (6 bases). The germline V and J ends were trimmed by 7 bases and 2 bases, with 11 bases remaining between them. This CDR3 comprises 13 residues.

V gene TRBV7-3 combines with J gene TRBJ1-1, with a weak D call TRBD1 (5 bases). This CDR3 has 13 residues. Germline V CDR1 and CDR2: SGHTA, FQGTGA. V was shortened by 6 bases and J by 5 bases, with 13 bases between the two germline ends. The CDR3 nucleotides read TGTGCCAGCAGTTTGGGCAGGGCTACTGAAGCTTTCTTT. This gives the protein CASSLGRATEAFF.

The chain recombines TRBV7-9 with TRBJ2-7, with D perhaps matching TRBD2 (6 bases). The CDR3 length is 15 residues. Germline V gene sequence: CDR1 SEHNR, CDR2 FQNEAQ (reference sequence). With 3 bases removed from V and 2 bases from J, the gap between germline ends came to 14 bases. The CDR3 sequence is CASSLYPGVTYEQYF. The DNA of the CDR3 is TGTGCCAGCAGCTTGTACCCGGGAGTGACCTACGAGCAGTACTTC.

The chain joins TRBV5-1 to TRBJ2-1, with D hard to call. The CDR3 is made up of 10 amino acids. V lost 4 bases and J 12 bases, leaving 8 bases between the germline ends. Per the germline V gene, CDR1 is SGHRS and CDR2 is YFSETQ. The CDR3 loop reads CASSPQGQFF. The CDR3 DNA follows: TGCGCCAGCAGCCCCCAAGGGCAGTTCTTC.

This clonotype was observed at least ten times. The V gene is TRBV5-5, the J gene TRBJ2-7; no clear D gene. Germline CDR1 SGHKS, CDR2 YYEKEE (reference sequence). This CDR3 comprises 14 residues. V dropped 0 bases and J dropped 8 bases, with 15 bases sitting between them. This CDR3 reads CASSLAWADLKQYF. In DNA form, the CDR3 reads TGTGCCAGCAGCTTGGCATGGGCGGATCTCAAGCAGTACTTC.

This clonotype came up many times. The DNA of the CDR3 is TGTGCCAGCAGCTTGGAGGGAGGATTACAAGAGACCCAGTACTTC. Its protein product is CASSLEGGLQETQYF. The V and J genes are TRBV11-2 and TRBJ2-5, with TRBD2 as a possible D gene (6 bases). V lost 3 bases and J lost 2, with 13 bases in between. This CDR3 is 15 amino acids long. Germline CDR1 SGHAT, CDR2 FQNNGV.

This clonotype was detected ten times or more. This chain joins TRBV10-3 and TRBJ2-5; no clear D gene. This CDR3 is 13 amino acids long. Germline V gene data show CDR1 as ENHRY and CDR2 as SYGVKD. V was cut by 3 bases and J by 2 bases, with 7 bases left in between. In DNA form, the CDR3 reads TGTGCCATCAGTGAATCCAATCAAGAGACCCAGTACTTC. This codes for CAISESNQETQYF.